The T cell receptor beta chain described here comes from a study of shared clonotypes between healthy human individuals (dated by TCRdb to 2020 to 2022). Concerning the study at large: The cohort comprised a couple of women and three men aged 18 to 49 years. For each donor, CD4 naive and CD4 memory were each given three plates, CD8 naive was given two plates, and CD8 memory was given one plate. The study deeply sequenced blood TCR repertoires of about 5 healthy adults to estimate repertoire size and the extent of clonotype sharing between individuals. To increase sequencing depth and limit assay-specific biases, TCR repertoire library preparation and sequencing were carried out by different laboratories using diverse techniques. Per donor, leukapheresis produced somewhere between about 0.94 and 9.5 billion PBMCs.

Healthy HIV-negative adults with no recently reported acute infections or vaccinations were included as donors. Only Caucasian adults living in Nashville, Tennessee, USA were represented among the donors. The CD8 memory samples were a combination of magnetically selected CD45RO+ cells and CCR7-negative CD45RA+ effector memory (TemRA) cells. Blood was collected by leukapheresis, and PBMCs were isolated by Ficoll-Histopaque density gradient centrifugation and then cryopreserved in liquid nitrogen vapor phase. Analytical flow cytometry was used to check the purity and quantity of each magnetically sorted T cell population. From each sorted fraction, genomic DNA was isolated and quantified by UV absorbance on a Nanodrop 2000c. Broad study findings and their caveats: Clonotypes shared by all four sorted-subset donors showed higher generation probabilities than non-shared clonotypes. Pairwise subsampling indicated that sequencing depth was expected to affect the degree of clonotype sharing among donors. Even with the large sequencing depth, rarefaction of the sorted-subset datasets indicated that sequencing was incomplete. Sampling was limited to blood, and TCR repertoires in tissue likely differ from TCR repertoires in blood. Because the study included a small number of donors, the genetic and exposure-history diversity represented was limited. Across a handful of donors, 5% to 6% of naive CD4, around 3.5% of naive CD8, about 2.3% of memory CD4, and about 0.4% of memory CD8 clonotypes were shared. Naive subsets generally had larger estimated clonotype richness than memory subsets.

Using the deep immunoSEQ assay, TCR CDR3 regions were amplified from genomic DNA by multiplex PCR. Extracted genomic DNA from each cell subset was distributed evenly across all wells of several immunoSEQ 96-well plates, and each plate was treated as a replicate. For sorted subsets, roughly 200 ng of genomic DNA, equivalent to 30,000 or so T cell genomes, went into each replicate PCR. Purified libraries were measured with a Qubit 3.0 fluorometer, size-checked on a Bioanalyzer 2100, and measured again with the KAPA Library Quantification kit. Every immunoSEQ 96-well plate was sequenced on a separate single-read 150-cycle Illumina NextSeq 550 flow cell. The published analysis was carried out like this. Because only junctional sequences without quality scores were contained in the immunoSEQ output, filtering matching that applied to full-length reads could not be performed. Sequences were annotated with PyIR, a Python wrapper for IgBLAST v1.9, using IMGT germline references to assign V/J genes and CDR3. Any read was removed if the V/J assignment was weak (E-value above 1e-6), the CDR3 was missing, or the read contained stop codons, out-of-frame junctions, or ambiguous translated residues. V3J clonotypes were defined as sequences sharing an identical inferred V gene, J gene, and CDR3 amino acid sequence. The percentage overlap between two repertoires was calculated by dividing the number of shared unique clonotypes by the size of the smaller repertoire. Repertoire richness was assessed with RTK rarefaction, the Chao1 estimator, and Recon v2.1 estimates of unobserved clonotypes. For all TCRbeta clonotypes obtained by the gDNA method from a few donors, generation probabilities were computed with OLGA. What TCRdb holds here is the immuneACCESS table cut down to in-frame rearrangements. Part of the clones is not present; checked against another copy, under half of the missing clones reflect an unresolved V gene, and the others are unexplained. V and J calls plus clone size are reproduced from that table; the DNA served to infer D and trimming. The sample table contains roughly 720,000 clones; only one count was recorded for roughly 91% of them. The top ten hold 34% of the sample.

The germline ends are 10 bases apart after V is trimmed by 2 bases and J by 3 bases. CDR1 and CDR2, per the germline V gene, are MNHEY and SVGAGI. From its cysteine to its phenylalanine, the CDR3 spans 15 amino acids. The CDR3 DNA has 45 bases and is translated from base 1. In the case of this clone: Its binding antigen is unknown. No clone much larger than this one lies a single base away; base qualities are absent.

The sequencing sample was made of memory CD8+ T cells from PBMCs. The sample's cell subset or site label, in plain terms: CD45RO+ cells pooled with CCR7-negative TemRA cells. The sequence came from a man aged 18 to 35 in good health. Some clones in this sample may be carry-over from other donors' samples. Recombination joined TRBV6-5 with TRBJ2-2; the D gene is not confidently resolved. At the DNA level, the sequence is TGTGCCAGCAGTTACAGTCTCTCTCACACCGGGGAGCTGTTTTTT. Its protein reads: CASSYSLSHTGELFF.